The entry below describes one T cell receptor beta chain. This specimen comes from a study of blood T cell repertoires in COVID-19. Looking at the study overall: Samples of COVID-19 (acute and convalescent) were obtained from the United States, Italy and Spain. The analysed material was cDNA or gDNA that came from T cells, B-cell-depleted T cells, or PBMCs.

In the source study's methods: Estimation of nucleated cell counts was performed using reference gene primer amplification. Only in-frame clones appear in the TCRdb table, and some are missing; sequencing was by immunoSEQ multiplex PCR. V, J and clone size are those of that table, while D and trimming were read from the DNA. The data hold 300,000 to 400,000 clones, with around 91% observed a single time. CDR3 length equals 12 residues. The V end lost 3 bases, the J end lost 0 bases, and 4 bases lay between the germline ends. Germline V gene data show CDR1 as SGHDT and CDR2 as YYEEEE. The material sequenced was peripheral blood. The sequence was collected from a woman aged 18-30 years who had recovered from COVID-19. J is TRBJ2-7 and V is TRBV5-6; D unclear. CDR3 nucleotides: TGTGCCAGCAGCTCGAGCTCCTACGAGCAGTACGTC. Its protein product is CASSSSSYEQYV.